This TCR beta chain stems from a study of response to subunit inactivated influenza vaccine. Study results and limitations: New T cells are recruited in small numbers by each seasonal influenza vaccination, according to the authors' suggestion.

This clonotype appeared a few times. The antigen remains unidentified. Each CDR3 protein gets one entry after TCRdb re-called the RT-PCR reads with MiXCR. The sample lists around 570,000 distinct CDR3 sequences; about 7.6% were seen once. V lost 8 bases, J lost 7 bases, and 15 bases lay in between. CDR1 MNHNS and CDR2 SASEGT come from the germline V gene. This CDR3 is 14 amino acids long. The genes are TRBV6-1 and TRBJ1-6, with D maybe TRBD1 (6 bases). The sequence derives from a man in his fifties or sixties who received an inactivated influenza vaccine. The sample in question was PBMCs from blood, obtained 23 to 25 months after vaccination. The CDR3: CASGTRGGNSPLHF. The CDR3 DNA follows: TGTGCCAGCGGGACCAGAGGGGGGAATTCACCCCTCCACTTT.